Given below is one T cell receptor beta chain in context. Assay used: immunoSEQ multiplex PCR; TCRdb lists only in-frame clones, some missing. The sample has 2 million to 3 million clones; roughly 93% are singletons. The sample belongs to a study of shared clonotypes between healthy human individuals. Study in general: Researchers drew samples from two women and three men aged 18 to 49.

V lost 6 bases, J lost 4 bases, and 22 bases lay in between. The CDR3 contains 17 residues. Germline CDR1 and CDR2: MDHEN and SYDVKM. The genes are TRBV28 and TRBJ1-5; D possibly corresponds to TRBD1 (6 bases). This TCR came from a man between 18 and 29 years old in good health. Some clones in this sample may be carry-over from other donors' samples. Sequenced input: naive CD4+ T cells from PBMCs. Subset denoted: CD45RA+ positively selected. The CDR3 nucleotides are TGTGCCAGCAGCCCCCCGACAGGAACAGATGGAAATCAGCCCCAGCATTTT. It specifies CASSPPTGTDGNQPQHF.